The sequence of this T cell receptor (beta chain) was determined in a study of Ad26.COV2.S vaccination and SARS-CoV-2 variants. Study outcomes and limitations: Vaccinees and placebo recipients showed similar non-spike TCR breadth.

Treatment defined: about 20 received Ad26.COV2.S at low or high dose, single or two shots; 5 received placebo; per-sample allocation not given. All samples were drawn on day 63, counting from the first vaccine or placebo injection. The method was immunoSEQ multiplex PCR; TCRdb's version includes in-frame clones alone and lacks a portion of them. The sample has some 350,000 clones; approximately 85% are singletons. A word on this clone: The antigen is undetermined.

The CDR3 has 12 amino acids. Germline V gene sequence: CDR1 MNHEY, CDR2 SMNVEV (reference sequence). Deletions cut 4 bases from V and 9 bases from J, with 11 bases between. Sequencing was performed on peripheral blood, taken in a trial of Ad26.COV2.S vaccine versus placebo. This chain joins TRBV27 and TRBJ2-3, with D possibly matching TRBD2 (6 bases). This sequence was found in a person between 18 and 65 years old who received the Ad26.COV2.S COVID-19 vaccine or a placebo. The chain's CDR3 is CASSWGVGTQYF. CDR3 DNA sequence: TGTGCCAGCAGTTGGGGGGTTGGGACGCAGTATTTT.